This T cell receptor (beta chain) was sequenced in a study of human T cells and chemical hapten exposure. Authors' analysis steps: There were a median of around 96,000 TCRs per sample, with a range from roughly 23,224 to 750,000. TCRdb re-derived calls from the RACE reads in MiXCR, one entry per CDR3 protein. TCRdb's processing, not the study's, gives the V and J calls here. Here the sample spans some 340,000 distinct CDR3 sequences, 5.5% to 8% being singletons. Germline V gene sequence: CDR1 MNHEY, CDR2 SVGEGT. The CDR3 loop spans 13 amino acids. The V gene end was trimmed by 0 bases and the J gene end by 7 bases; junction bases not matched to a gene: 3. Regarding time point: patch test 1, 2 weeks after DPC sensitization. Treatment: therapeutic diphenylcyclopropenone sensitization with weekly scalp DPC.

The chain joins TRBV6-2 or TRBV6-3 to TRBJ2-7; 7 positions match TRBD2. Here the sequenced sample was whole blood, taken in connection with sensitization to the hapten diphenylcyclopropenone (DPC). This TCR was sampled from a woman between 18 and 29 years old with alopecia areata. Some clones in this sample may be carry-over from other donors' samples. This CDR3 is CASSYSGRWEQYF. DNA for the CDR3: TGTGCCAGCAGTTACTCCGGGAGGTGGGAGCAGTACTTC.